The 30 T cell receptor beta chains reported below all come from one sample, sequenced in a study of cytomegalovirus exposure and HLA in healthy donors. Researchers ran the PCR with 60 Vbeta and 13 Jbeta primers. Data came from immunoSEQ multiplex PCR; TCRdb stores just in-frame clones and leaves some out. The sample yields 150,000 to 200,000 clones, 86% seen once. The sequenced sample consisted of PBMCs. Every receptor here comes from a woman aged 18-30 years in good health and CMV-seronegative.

As DNA, the CDR3 is TGTGCCAGCAGCCTAATCGGGACTAGCGGGGGGGCCTTCCAAGAGACCCAGTACTTC. Its translation is CASSLIGTSGGAFQETQYF. The V gene is TRBV7-2, the J gene TRBJ2-5, with 16 nucleotides matching TRBD2. The V gene end was trimmed by 5 bases and the J gene end by 1 base; junction bases not matched to a gene: 10. CDR3 length: 19 residues. The germline CDR1 and CDR2 sequences are SGHTA and FQGNSA.

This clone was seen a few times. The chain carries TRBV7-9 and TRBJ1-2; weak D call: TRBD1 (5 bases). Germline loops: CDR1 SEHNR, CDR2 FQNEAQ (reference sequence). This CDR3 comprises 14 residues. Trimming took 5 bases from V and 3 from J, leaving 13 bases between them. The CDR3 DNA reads TGTGCCAGCAGCGGGGCAGGTCGAGACTATGGCTACACCTTC. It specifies CASSGAGRDYGYTF. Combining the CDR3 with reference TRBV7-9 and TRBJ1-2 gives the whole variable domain DTGVSQNPRHKITKRGQNVTFRCDPISEHNRLYWYRQTLGQGPEFLTYFQNEAQLEKSRLLSDRFSAERPKGSFSTLEIQRTEQGDSAMYLCASSGAGRDYGYTFGSGTRLTVV.

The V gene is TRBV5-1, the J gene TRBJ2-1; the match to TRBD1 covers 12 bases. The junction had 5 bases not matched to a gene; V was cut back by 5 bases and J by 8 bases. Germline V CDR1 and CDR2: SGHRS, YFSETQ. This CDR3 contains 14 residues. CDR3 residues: CASRGGTGGDEQFF. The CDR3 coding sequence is TGCGCCAGCAGAGGCGGGACAGGGGGCGATGAGCAGTTCTTC.

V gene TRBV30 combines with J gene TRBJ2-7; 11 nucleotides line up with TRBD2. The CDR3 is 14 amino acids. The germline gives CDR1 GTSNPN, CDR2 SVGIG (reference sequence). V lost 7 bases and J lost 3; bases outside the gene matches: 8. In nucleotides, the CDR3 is TGTGCCTTTATTAGCGGGAGGGCCGACTACGAGCAGTACTTC. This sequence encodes CAFISGRADYEQYF.

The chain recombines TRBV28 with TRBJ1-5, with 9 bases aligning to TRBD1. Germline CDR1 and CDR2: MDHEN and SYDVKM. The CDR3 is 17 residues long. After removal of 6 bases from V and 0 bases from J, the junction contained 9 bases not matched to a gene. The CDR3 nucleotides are TGTGCCAGCAGGGGGGACAGGGACCGTTATAGCAATCAGCCCCAGCATTTT. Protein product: CASRGDRDRYSNQPQHF.

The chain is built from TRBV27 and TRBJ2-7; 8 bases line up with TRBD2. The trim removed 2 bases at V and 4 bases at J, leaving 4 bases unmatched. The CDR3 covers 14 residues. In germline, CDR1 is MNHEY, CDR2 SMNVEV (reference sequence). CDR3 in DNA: TGTGCCAGCAGTTTAGTTAGCGGGGTTTACGAGCAGTACTTC. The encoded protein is CASSLVSGVYEQYF.

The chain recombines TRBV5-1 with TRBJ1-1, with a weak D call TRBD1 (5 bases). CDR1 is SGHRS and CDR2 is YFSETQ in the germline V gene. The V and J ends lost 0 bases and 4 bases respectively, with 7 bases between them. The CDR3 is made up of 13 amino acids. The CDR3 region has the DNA TGCGCCAGCAGCTTGGGGGGGGTCACTGAAGCTTTCTTT. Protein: CASSLGGVTEAFF.

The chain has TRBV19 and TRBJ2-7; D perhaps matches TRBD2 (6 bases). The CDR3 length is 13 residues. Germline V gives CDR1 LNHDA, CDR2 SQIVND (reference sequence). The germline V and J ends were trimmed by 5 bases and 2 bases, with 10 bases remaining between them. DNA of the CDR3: TGTGCCAGTAGTCGACTAGATACCTACGAGCAGTACTTC. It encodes CASSRLDTYEQYF.

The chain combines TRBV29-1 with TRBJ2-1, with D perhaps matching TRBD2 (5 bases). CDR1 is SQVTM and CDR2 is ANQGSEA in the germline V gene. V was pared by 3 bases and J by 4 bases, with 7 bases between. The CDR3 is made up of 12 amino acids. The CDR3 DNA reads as TGCAGCGTTGAGTCGGGGTACAATGAGCAGTTCTTC. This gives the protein CSVESGYNEQFF.

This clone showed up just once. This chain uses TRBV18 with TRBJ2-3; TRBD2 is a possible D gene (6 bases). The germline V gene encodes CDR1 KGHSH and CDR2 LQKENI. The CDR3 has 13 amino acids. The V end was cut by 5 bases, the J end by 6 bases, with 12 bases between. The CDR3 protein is CASSGREEDTQYF. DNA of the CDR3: TGTGCCAGCTCAGGCAGGGAGGAGGATACGCAGTATTTT. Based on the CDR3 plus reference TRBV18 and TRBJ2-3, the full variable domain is NAGVMQNPRHLVRRRGQEARLRCSPMKGHSHVYWYRQLPEEGLKFMVYLQKENIIDESGMPKERFSAEFPKEGPSILRIQQVVRGDSAAYFCASSGREEDTQYFGPGTRLTVL.

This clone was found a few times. The CDR3 DNA sequence: TGTGCCAGCAGCTTAGCGGCACAGGTTTCCTACGAGCAGTACTTC. Encoded protein: CASSLAAQVSYEQYF. The chain links TRBV7-9 to TRBJ2-7; tentatively, D is TRBD1 (5 bases). The germline gives CDR1 SEHNR, CDR2 FQNEAQ (reference sequence). The germline V and J ends were trimmed by 0 bases and 1 base, with 10 bases remaining between them. This CDR3 has 15 amino acids.

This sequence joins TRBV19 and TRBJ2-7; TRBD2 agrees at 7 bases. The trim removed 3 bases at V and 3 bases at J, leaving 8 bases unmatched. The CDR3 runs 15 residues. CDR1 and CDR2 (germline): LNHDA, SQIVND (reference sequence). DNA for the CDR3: TGTGCCAGTAGTATCTCAGGACTAGTTTTCTACGAGCAGTACTTC. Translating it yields CASSISGLVFYEQYF.

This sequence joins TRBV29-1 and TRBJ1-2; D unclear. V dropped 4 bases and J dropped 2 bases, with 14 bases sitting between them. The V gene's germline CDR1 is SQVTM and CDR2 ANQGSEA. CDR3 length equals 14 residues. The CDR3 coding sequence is TGCAGCGTTGCGACCCGCCGAGCGAACTATGGCTACACCTTC. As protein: CSVATRRANYGYTF.

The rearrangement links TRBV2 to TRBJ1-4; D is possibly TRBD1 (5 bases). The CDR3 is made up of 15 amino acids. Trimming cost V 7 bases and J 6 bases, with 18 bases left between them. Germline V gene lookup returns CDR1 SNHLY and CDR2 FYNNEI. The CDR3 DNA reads TGTGCCAGCACCAATCCAGGGAACATGGATGAAAAACTGTTTTTT. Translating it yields CASTNPGNMDEKLFF.

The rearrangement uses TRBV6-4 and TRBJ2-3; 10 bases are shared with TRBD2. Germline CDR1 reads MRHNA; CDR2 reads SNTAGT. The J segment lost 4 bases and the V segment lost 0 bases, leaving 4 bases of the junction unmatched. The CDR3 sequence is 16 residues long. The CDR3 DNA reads TGTGCCAGCAGTGACTCCCCAGCGGGAGGGGCAGATACGCAGTATTTT. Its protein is CASSDSPAGGADTQYF.

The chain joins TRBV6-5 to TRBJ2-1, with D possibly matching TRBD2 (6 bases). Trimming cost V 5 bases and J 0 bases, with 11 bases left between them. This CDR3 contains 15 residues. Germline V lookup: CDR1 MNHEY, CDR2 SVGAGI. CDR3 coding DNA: TGTGCCAGCAGTCCTTCGACTAGCTCCTACAATGAGCAGTTCTTC. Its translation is CASSPSTSSYNEQFF.

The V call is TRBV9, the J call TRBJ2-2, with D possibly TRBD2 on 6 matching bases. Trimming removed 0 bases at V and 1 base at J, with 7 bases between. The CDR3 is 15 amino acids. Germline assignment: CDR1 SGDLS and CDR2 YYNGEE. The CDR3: CASSVAGGNTGELFF. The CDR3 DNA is TGTGCCAGCAGCGTAGCCGGGGGGAACACCGGGGAGCTGTTTTTT.

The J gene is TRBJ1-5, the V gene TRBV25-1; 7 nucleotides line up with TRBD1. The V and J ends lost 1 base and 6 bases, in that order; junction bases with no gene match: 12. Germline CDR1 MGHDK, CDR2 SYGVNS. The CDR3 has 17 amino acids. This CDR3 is CASSEWRGQEFRQPQHF. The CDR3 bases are TGTGCCAGCAGTGAATGGAGGGGGCAAGAGTTTCGTCAGCCCCAGCATTTT.

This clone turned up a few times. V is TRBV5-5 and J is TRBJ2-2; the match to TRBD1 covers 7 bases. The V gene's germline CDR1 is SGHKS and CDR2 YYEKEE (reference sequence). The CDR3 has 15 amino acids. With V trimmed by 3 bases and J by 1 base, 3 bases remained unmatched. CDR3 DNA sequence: TGTGCCAGCAGCTACCGGGACAGGAACACCGGGGAGCTGTTTTTT. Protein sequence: CASSYRDRNTGELFF.

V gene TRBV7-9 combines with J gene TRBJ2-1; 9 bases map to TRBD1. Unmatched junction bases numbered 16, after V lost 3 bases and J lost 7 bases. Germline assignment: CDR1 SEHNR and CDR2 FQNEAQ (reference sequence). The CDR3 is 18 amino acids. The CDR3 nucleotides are TGTGCCAGCAGCTTTAATAACAGGGGGCTTGGAGCTGCAAATGAGCAGTTCTTC. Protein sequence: CASSFNNRGLGAANEQFF.

CDR3 in DNA: TGTGCCACCAAAACAGGCGCGGCTGACTACGAGCAGTACTTC. Residues: CATKTGAADYEQYF. The genes are TRBV27 and TRBJ2-7; perhaps TRBD1 as D (5 bases). CDR1 and CDR2 from the germline V gene are MNHEY and SMNVEV (reference sequence). Deletions cut 10 bases from V and 3 bases from J, with 19 bases between. The CDR3 loop spans 14 amino acids.

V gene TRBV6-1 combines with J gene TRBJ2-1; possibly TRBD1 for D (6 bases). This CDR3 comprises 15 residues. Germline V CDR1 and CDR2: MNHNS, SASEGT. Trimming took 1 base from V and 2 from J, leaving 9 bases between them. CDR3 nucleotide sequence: TGTGCCAGCAGTGAAGACAGGGCCACCTACAATGAGCAGTTCTTC. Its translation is CASSEDRATYNEQFF.

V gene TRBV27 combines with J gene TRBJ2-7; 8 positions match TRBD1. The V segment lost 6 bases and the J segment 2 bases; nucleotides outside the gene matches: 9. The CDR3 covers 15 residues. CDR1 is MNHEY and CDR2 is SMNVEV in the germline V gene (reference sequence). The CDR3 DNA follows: TGTGCCAGCAGACCGGGGACAGGTACTGCCTACGAGCAGTACTTC. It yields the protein CASRPGTGTAYEQYF.

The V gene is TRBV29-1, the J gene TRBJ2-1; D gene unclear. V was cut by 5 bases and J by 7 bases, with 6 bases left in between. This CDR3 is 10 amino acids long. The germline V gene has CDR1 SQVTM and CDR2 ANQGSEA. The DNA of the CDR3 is TGCAGCGTTCTACTAAATGAGCAGTTCTTC. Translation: CSVLLNEQFF.

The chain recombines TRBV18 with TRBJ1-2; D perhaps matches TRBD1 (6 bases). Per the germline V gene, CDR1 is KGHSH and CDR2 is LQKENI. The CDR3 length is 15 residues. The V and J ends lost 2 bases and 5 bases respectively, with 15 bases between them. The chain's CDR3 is CASSPGETQGYGYTF. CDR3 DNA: TGTGCCAGCTCACCAGGGGAAACCCAGGGGTATGGCTACACCTTC. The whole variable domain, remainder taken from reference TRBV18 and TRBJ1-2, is NAGVMQNPRHLVRRRGQEARLRCSPMKGHSHVYWYRQLPEEGLKFMVYLQKENIIDESGMPKERFSAEFPKEGPSILRIQQVVRGDSAAYFCASSPGETQGYGYTFGSGTRLTVV.

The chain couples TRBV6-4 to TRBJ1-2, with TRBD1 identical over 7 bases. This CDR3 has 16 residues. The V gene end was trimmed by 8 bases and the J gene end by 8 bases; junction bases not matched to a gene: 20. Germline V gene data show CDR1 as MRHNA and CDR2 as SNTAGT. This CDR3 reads CASSTKGDSSPGGYTF. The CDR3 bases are TGTGCCAGCTCGACGAAGGGGGACAGCTCTCCCGGGGGCTACACCTTC.

In nucleotides, the CDR3 is TGTGCCAGCAGCCTCTTTCGGGAGATTGACTACAATGAGCAGTTCTTC. As protein: CASSLFREIDYNEQFF. This chain connects TRBV7-9 to TRBJ2-1; tentatively, D is TRBD2 (6 bases). The germline V gene encodes CDR1 SEHNR and CDR2 FQNEAQ (reference sequence). The V end lost 5 bases, the J end lost 3 bases, and 17 bases lay between the germline ends. The CDR3 totals 16 residues. Complete variable domain (other parts from reference TRBV7-9 and TRBJ2-1): DTGVSQNPRHKITKRGQNVTFRCDPISEHNRLYWYRQTLGQGPEFLTYFQNEAQLEKSRLLSDRFSAERPKGSFSTLEIQRTEQGDSAMYLCASSLFREIDYNEQFFGPGTRLTVL.

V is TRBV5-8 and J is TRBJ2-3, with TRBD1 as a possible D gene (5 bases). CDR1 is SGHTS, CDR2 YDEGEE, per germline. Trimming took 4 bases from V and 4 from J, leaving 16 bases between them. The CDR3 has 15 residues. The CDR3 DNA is TGTGCCAGCAGCCCAGGGCCCCGGGTGGCAGATACGCAGTATTTT. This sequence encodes CASSPGPRVADTQYF.

The DNA for the CDR3 is TGTGCCAGCAAATTTTTAGGGGGGGACGGCTATGGCTACACCTTC. It codes for CASKFLGGDGYGYTF. This chain links TRBV28 with TRBJ1-2; tentative D call: TRBD1 (6 bases). V lost 7 bases, J lost 4 bases, and 19 bases lay in between. Germline CDR1 reads MDHEN; CDR2 reads SYDVKM. The CDR3 contains 15 residues.

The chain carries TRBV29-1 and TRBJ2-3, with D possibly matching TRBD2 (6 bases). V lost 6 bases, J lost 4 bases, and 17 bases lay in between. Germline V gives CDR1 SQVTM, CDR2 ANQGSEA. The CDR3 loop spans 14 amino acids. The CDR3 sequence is CSVGGGRGSDTQYF. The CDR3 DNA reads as TGCAGCGTCGGGGGTGGGCGTGGGTCAGATACGCAGTATTTT.